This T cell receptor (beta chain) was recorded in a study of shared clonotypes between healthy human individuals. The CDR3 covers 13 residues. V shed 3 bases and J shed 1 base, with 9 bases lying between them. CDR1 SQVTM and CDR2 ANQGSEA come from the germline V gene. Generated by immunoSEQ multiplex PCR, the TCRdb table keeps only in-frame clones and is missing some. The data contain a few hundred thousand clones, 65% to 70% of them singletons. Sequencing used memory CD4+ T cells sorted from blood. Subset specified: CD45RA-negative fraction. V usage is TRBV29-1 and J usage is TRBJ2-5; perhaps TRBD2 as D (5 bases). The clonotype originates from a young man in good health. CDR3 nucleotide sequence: TGCAGCGTTGACGAGCGGTTCCAAGAGACCCAGTACTTC. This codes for CSVDERFQETQYF.